The clone carrying this T cell receptor (beta chain) was found once. The sample originates from a study of blood T cell repertoires in COVID-19. The authors' processing: Nucleated cell number was recorded as an estimate derived from reference gene primer amplification. Data came from immunoSEQ multiplex PCR; TCRdb stores just in-frame clones and leaves some out. V and J calls and clone size are as listed in that table; D and trimming were resolved from the DNA. The repertoire holds about 310,000 clones, with about nine tenths as singletons. This study enrolled people aged about 18 to 100 from around 26 US geographic areas. Donors of Cohort 3 who recovered were those that had two negative PCRs, clearance, or symptom resolution. Trimming removed 1 base at V and 4 bases at J, with 10 bases between. The CDR3 has 14 amino acids. The germline V gene encodes CDR1 ENHRY and CDR2 SYGVKD.

The sample consisted of PBMCs or T cells enriched from blood (not recorded which). The chain has TRBV10-3 and TRBJ1-1, with D possibly being TRBD1 (6 bases). The sequence came from a woman in her 40s who had recovered from COVID-19. CDR3 sequence (DNA): TGTGCCATCAGTGAGTTAACAGGGTCCACTGAAGCTTTCTTT. Translating gives CAISELTGSTEAFF.